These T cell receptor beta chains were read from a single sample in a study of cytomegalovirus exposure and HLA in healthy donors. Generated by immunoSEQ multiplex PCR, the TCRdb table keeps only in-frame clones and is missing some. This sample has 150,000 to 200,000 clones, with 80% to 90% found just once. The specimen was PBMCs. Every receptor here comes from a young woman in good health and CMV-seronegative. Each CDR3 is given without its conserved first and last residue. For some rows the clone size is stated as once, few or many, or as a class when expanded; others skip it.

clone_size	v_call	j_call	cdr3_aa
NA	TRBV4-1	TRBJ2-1	ASSQEGRKRF
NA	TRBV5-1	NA	ASSLQTGTGNTGELF
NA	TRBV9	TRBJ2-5	ASSPRGRVGGDLQETQY
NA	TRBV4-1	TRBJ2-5	ASSQGPRLAGEQETQY
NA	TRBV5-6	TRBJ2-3	ASSLAGTGDTQY
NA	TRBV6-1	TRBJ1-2	ASTAGQGYGYT
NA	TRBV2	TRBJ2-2	ASSEASRGGELF
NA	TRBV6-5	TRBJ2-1	ASSPGLEQF
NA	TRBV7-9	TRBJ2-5	ASSSEPGQGNDATQY
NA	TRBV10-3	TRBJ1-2	AIRNIPNYGYT
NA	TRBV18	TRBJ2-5	ASSRAGGETQY
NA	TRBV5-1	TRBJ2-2	ASSLVASGGTGELF
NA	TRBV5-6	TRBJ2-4	ASSTAGTSGIQY
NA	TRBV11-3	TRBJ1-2	ASSKGRDLYGYT
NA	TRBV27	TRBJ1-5	ASSLQGAKGNSNQPQH
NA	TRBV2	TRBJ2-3	ASTFSGLALIDTQY
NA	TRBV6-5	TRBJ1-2	ASRWTGRYYGYT
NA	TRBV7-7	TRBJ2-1	ASSLGGVGGRNEQF
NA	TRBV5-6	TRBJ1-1	ASSLALGVNTEAF
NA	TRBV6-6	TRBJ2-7	ASSPTAARSYEQY
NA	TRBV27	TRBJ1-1	ASSPNRATEAF
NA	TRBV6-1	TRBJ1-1	ASSGGTVKNTEAF
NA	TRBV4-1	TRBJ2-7	ASSRLATTYEQY
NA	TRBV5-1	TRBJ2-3	ASSLEGGPSTDTQY
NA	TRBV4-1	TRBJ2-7	ASMGRGRRGLDLYEQY
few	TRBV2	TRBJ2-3	ASSGLPPYTDTQY
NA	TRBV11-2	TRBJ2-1	ASTLAGVNNEQF
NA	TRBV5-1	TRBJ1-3	ASSPEPRSSGNTIY
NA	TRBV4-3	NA	ASSSTSGSSYEQY
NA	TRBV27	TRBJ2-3	ASPRPTDTQY
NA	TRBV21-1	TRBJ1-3	ASSAPLGQWDFNDTIY
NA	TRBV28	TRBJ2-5	ASSRGGWQTQY
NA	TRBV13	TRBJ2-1	ASSFRTGTARDEQF
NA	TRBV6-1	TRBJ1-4	ASSERGHRGQEVF
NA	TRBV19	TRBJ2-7	ASTLTGSSYEQY
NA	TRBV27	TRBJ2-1	ASTLRDRESSEQF
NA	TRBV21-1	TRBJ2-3	ASSKNRVRLAGGPGYTQY
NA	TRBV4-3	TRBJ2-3	ASSPRQASTDTQY
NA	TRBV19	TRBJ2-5	ASSPGTVGETQY
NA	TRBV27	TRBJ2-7	ASSSPRAGVREQY
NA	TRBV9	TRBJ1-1	ASTATGSYNTEAF
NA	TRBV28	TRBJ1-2	ASTPPGLWDGYT
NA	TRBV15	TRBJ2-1	ATRLAGVNEQF
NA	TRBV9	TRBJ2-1	ASSVTGQGNEQF
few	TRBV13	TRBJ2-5	ASSLRSQGGETQY
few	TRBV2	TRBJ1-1	ASSEAPEEDTEAF
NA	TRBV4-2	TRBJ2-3	ASSQELAGTDTQY
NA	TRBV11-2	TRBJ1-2	ASSLRIPQGDSGYT
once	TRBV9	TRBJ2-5	ASSLGLAGGEETQY
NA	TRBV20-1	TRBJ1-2	SARRYHGYT
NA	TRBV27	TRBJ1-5	ASSDTTNQPQH
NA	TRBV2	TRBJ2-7	ASLAGPPGRNEQY
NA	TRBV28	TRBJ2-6	ASKGVDSGANVLT
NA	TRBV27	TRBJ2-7	ASRTSGGSEQY
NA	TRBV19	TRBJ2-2	ASSTDRVKNTGELF
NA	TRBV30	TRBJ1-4	AWSVSGVNEKLF
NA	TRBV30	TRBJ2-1	AWSIKLGRGYNEQF